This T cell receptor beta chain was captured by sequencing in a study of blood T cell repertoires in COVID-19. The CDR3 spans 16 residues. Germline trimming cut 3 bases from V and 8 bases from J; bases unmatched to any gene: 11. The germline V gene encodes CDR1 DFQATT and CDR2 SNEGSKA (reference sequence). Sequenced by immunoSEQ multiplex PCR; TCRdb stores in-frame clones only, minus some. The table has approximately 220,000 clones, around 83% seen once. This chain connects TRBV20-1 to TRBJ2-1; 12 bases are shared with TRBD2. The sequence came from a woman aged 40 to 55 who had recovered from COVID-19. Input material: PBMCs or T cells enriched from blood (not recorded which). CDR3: CSASGSSGRALDEQFF. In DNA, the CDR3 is TGCAGTGCTAGTGGCTCTAGCGGGAGGGCCCTCGATGAGCAGTTCTTC.